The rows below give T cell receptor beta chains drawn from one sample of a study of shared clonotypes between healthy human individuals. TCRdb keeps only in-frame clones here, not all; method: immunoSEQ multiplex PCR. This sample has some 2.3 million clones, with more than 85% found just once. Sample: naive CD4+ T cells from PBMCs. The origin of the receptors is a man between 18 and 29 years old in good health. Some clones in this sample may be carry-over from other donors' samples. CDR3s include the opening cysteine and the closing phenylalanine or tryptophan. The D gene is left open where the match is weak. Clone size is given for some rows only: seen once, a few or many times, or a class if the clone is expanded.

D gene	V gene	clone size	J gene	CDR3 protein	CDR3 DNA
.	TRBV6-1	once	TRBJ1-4	CASSERRDGNEKLFF	TGTGCCAGCAGTGAACGCAGGGACGGAAATGAAAAACTGTTTTTT
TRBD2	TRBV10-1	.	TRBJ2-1	CASSAQREDNEQFF	TGCGCCAGCAGTGCTCAGCGGGAGGACAATGAGCAGTTCTTC
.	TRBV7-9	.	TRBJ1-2	CASSLEDVLTSNYGYTF	TGTGCCAGCAGCTTGGAGGACGTCCTCACCTCTAACTATGGCTACACCTTC
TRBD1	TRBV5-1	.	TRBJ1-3	CASSPGQVGNTIYF	TGCGCCAGCAGCCCCGGACAGGTTGGAAACACCATATATTTT
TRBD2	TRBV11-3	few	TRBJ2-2	CASSPTSGHLATGELFF	TGTGCCAGCAGCCCGACTAGCGGCCACTTGGCCACCGGGGAGCTGTTTTTT
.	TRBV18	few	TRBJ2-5	CASSPNRVGETQYF	TGTGCCAGCTCACCAAACAGGGTGGGGGAGACCCAGTACTTC
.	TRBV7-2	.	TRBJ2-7	CASSPGTSPNEQYF	TGTGCCAGCAGCCCTGGGACTTCCCCCAACGAGCAGTACTTC
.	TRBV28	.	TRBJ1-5	CASSLWNIPGQPQHF	TGTGCCAGCAGTTTATGGAACATACCGGGTCAGCCCCAGCATTTT
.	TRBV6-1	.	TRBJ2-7	CASSELGSSYEQYF	TGTGCCAGCAGTGAACTCGGGAGCTCCTACGAGCAGTACTTC
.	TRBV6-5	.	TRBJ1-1	CASSKTGHEAFF	TGTGCCAGCAGTAAGACCGGACATGAAGCTTTCTTT
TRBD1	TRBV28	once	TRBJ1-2	CASSSTGDYGYTF	TGTGCCAGCAGTTCGACAGGGGATTATGGCTACACCTTC
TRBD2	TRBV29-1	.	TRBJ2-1	CSVEDSQLAGAEQFF	TGCAGCGTTGAAGATAGCCAGCTAGCGGGAGCTGAGCAGTTCTTC
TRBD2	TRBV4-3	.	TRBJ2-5	CASSPGLAGGVETQYF	TGCGCCAGCAGCCCAGGACTAGCGGGAGGAGTGGAGACCCAGTACTTC
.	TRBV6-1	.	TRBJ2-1	CASSGFSTLSSYNEQFF	TGTGCCAGCAGTGGGTTTTCCACGCTTAGCTCCTACAATGAGCAGTTCTTC
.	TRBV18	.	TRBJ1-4	CASSPRDGTNEKLFF	TGTGCCAGCTCACCCCGGGACGGAACTAATGAAAAACTGTTTTTT
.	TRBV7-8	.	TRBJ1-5	CASSLQHRGQRQPQHF	TGTGCCAGCAGCCTACAACATAGGGGTCAGCGACAGCCCCAGCATTTT
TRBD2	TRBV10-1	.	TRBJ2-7	CASSRSGSPNEQYF	TGCGCCAGCAGTAGAAGCGGGAGCCCCAACGAGCAGTACTTC
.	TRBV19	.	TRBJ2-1	CASSIPRASSHNEQFF	TGTGCCAGTAGTATCCCCAGGGCTAGCTCCCACAATGAGCAGTTCTTC
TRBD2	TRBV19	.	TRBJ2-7	CASSIEGLAGGVAYEQYF	TGTGCCAGTAGTATAGAAGGACTAGCGGGAGGGGTTGCCTACGAGCAGTACTTC
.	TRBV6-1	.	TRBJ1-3	CASSSLGNTIYF	TGTGCCAGCAGTTCCCTTGGAAACACCATATATTTT
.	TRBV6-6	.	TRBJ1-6	CATHGGQGKSPLHF	TGTGCCACTCACGGGGGGCAGGGGAAATCACCCCTCCACTTT
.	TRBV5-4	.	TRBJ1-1	CASSSPLEGLTEAFF	TGTGCCAGCAGTTCCCCCCTAGAGGGGCTCACTGAAGCTTTCTTT
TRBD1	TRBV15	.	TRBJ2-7	CATSGWTGGYEQYF	TGTGCCACCAGCGGATGGACAGGGGGCTACGAGCAGTACTTC
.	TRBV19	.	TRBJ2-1	CASRGGGSNNEQFF	TGTGCCAGTAGGGGGGGCGGGAGCAACAATGAGCAGTTCTTC
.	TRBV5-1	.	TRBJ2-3	CASSSATESTDTQYF	TGCGCCAGCAGCTCCGCGACAGAGAGCACAGATACGCAGTATTTT
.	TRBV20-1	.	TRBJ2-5	CSAMGRETQYF	TGCAGTGCTATGGGGCGAGAGACCCAGTACTTC
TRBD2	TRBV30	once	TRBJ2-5	CAWSGGLAGQETQYF	TGTGCCTGGAGTGGGGGGCTAGCGGGACAAGAGACCCAGTACTTC
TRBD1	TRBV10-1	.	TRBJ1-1	CASPAILTGPLNTEAFF	TGCGCCAGCCCCGCCATTTTGACAGGGCCGTTGAACACTGAAGCTTTCTTT
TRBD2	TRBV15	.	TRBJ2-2	CATSRGRGGYNTGELFF	TGTGCCACCAGCAGAGGCCGGGGGGGATACAACACCGGGGAGCTGTTTTTT
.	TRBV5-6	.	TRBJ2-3	CASSDRPGSSDTQYF	TGTGCCAGCAGCGACAGACCGGGGAGTTCAGATACGCAGTATTTT
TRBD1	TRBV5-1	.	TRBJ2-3	CASSWTGRADTQYF	TGCGCCAGCAGCTGGACAGGGCGCGCAGATACGCAGTATTTT
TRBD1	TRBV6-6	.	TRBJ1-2	CASSYSGQGHYGYTF	TGTGCCAGCAGTTACTCGGGACAGGGACACTATGGCTACACCTTC
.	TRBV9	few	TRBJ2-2	CASSVDGGELFF	TGTGCCAGCAGCGTAGACGGGGGGGAGCTGTTTTTT
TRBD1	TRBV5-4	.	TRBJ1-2	CASSQDREALNTF	TGTGCCAGCAGCCAGGACAGGGAGGCGTTAAACACCTTC
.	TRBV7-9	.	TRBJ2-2	CAIQNTGELFF	TGTGCCATCCAGAACACCGGGGAGCTGTTTTTT
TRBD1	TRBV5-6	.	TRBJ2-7	CASSPRQGFSYEQYF	TGTGCCAGCAGCCCGAGACAGGGGTTCTCCTACGAGCAGTACTTC
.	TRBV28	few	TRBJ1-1	CASTLSGLNTEAFF	TGTGCCAGCACCCTTTCTGGGTTGAACACTGAAGCTTTCTTT
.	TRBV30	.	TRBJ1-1	CAWSVLGRVGTEAFF	TGTGCCTGGAGTGTCTTAGGTAGGGTTGGAACTGAAGCTTTCTTT
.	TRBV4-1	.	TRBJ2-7	CASSRSSQGPTFYEQYF	TGCGCCAGCAGTCGAAGCTCCCAGGGGCCTACTTTCTACGAGCAGTACTTC
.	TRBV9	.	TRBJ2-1	CASSEQGTGYNEQFF	TGTGCCAGCAGCGAACAGGGTACCGGCTACAATGAGCAGTTCTTC
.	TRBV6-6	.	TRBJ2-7	CASSGASYEQYF	TGTGCCAGCAGTGGGGCCTCCTACGAGCAGTACTTC
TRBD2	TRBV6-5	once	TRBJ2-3	CASTRTSGYTDTQYF	TGTGCCAGCACCCGGACTAGCGGTTACACAGATACGCAGTATTTT
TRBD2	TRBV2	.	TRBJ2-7	CASSDGGALREQYF	TGTGCCAGCTCCGACGGGGGGGCCTTGCGCGAGCAGTACTTC
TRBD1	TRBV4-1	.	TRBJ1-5	CASSQERGRGDQPQHF	TGCGCCAGCAGCCAAGAGAGGGGGCGAGGCGATCAGCCCCAGCATTTT
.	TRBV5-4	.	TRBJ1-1	CASSLAFRDEAFF	TGTGCCAGCAGCTTGGCTTTTCGGGACGAAGCTTTCTTT
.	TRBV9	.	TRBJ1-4	CASSGGEKLFF	TGTGCCAGCAGCGGAGGGGAAAAACTGTTTTTT
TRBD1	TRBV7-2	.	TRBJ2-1	CASSSDRAYNEQFF	TGTGCCAGCAGCTCGGACAGGGCCTACAATGAGCAGTTCTTC
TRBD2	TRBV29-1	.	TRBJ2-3	CSVFPTSGNTDTQYF	TGCAGCGTATTTCCGACTAGCGGGAACACAGATACGCAGTATTTT
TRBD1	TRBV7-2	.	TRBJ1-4	CASSDQRTGNEKLFF	TGTGCCAGCAGCGACCAACGGACAGGGAATGAAAAACTGTTTTTT